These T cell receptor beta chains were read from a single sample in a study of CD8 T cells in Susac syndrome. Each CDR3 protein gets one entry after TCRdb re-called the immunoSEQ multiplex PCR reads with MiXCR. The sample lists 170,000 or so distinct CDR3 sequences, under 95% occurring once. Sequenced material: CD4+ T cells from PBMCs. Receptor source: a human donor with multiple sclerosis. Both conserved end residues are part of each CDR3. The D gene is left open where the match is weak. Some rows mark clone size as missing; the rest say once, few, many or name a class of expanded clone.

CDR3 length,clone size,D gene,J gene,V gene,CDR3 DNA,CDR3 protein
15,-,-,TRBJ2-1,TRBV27,TGTGCCAGCAGTTTGGGGCGGGCCCGGGGCAATGAGCAGTTCTTC,CASSLGRARGNEQFF
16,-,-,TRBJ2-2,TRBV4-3,TGCGCCAGCAGCCAAGAAGGTTGGGCGAACACCGGGGAGCTGTTTTTT,CASSQEGWANTGELFF
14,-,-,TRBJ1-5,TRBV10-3,TGTGCCATCAGTGAGAGGCAATCAAATCAGCCCCAGCATTTT,CAISERQSNQPQHF
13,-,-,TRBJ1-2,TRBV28,TGTGCCAGTGGGGGTTCCCTAAACTATGGCTACACCTTC,CASGGSLNYGYTF
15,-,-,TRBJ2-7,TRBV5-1,TGCGCCAGCAGCTTGGCCAAGGGATCCTCCTACGAGCAGTACTTC,CASSLAKGSSYEQYF
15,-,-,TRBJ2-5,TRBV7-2,TGTGCCAGCAGCTTATGGTCAGGGCGGTTAGAGACCCAGTACTTC,CASSLWSGRLETQYF
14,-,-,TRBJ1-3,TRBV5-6,TGTGCCAGCAGCTTTTCCCAGCGAGGAAACACCATATATTTT,CASSFSQRGNTIYF
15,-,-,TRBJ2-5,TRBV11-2,TGTGCCAGCAGGCCGGTTCGGGGGCGTCAAGAGACCCAGTACTTC,CASRPVRGRQETQYF
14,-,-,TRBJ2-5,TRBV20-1,TGCAGTGCACCCCCGGTAAGGGTCCAAGAGACCCAGTACTTC,CSAPPVRVQETQYF
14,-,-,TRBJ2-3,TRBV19,TGTGCCAGTAGTATAAGGGGGGGCACAGATACGCAGTATTTT,CASSIRGGTDTQYF
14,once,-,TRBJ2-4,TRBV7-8,TGTGCCAGCAGCTTATCGGCGGGGTCGAACATTCAGTACTTC,CASSLSAGSNIQYF
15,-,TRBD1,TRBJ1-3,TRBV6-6,TGTGCCAGCAACCGACAGGGCTTAGCTGGAAACACCATATATTTT,CASNRQGLAGNTIYF
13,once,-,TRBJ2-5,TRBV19,TGTGCCAGTAGTATGTCTAGTCAAGAGACCCAGTACTTC,CASSMSSQETQYF
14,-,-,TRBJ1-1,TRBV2,TGTGCCAGCAAAACGCTATTCATGAACACTGAAGCTTTCTTT,CASKTLFMNTEAFF
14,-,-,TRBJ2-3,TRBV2,TGTGCCAGCAGTGTGACGGGAAGCACAGATACGCAGTATTTT,CASSVTGSTDTQYF
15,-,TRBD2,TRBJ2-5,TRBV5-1,TGCGCCAGCAGACGCACCGGGACTAGCGGGGTCACTGAGTACTTC,CASRRTGTSGVTEYF
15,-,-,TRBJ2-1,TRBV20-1,TGCAGTGCTGGCCGGGACTCCCGGGGCTACAATGAGCAGTTCTTC,CSAGRDSRGYNEQFF
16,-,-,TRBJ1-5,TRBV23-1,TGCGCCAGCGCCGGAAGGGGGAGGGGTCGGAATCAGCCCCAGCATTTT,CASAGRGRGRNQPQHF
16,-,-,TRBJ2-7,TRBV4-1,TGCGCCAGCAGCCAAGAGGCCCAAGCCAGCCCATACGAGCAGTACTTC,CASSQEAQASPYEQYF
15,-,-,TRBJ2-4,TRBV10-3,TGTGCCATCAGTGAGTCTGACATTTCGAAAAACATTCAGTACTTC,CAISESDISKNIQYF
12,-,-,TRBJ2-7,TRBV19,TGTGCCAGTAGTACCTCAGGGTACGAGCAGTACTTC,CASSTSGYEQYF
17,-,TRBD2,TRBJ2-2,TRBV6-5,TGTGCCAGCAGTTACTCGTGGGCGACTAGCGGGAGGGGGGAGCTGTTTTTT,CASSYSWATSGRGELFF
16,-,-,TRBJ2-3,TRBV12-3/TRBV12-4,TGTGCCAGCAGACGATTGGGCCCCCTTAGCACAGATACGCAGTATTTT,CASRRLGPLSTDTQYF
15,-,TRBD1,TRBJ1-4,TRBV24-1,TGTGCCACCAGTGAGGGGACAGGGGAACGCGAAAAACTGTTTTTT,CATSEGTGEREKLFF
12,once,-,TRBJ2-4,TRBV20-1,TGCAGCGCACCCCCAGCCAAAAACATTCAGTACTTC,CSAPPAKNIQYF
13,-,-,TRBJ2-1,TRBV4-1,TGCGCCAGCAGCCAAGATCCCAGGGGTGAGCAGTTCTTC,CASSQDPRGEQFF
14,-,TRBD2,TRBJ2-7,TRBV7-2,TGTGCCAGCAGCTCAGCGAGCGGGGAATACGAGCAGTACTTC,CASSSASGEYEQYF
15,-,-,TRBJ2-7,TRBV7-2,TGTGCCAGCAGCCCCAACTCTCTCGGGTACGACGAGCAGTACTTC,CASSPNSLGYDEQYF
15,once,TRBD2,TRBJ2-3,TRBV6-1,TGTGCCAGCAGTGCAGGGACTAGCGACCCAGATACGCAGTATTTT,CASSAGTSDPDTQYF
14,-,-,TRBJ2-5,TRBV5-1,TGCGCCAGCAGCTTGGTAGGGACCGAAGAGACCCAGTACTTC,CASSLVGTEETQYF
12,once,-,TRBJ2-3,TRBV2,TGTGCCAGCGGGACGAGCACAGATACGCAGTATTTT,CASGTSTDTQYF
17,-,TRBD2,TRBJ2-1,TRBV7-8,TGTGCCAGCAACAAACCGGGACTAGCGCCTCACTACAATGAGCAGTTCTTC,CASNKPGLAPHYNEQFF
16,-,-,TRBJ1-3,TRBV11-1,TGTGCCAGCAGCCTTGGCAGGACCTACTCTGGAAACACCATATATTTT,CASSLGRTYSGNTIYF
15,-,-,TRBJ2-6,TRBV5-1,TGCGCCAGCAGCTTGATGGACTCTGGGGCCAACGTCCTGACTTTC,CASSLMDSGANVLTF
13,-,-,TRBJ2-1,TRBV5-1,TGCGCCAGCAGCCCAAAGTCCTACAATGAGCAGTTCTTC,CASSPKSYNEQFF
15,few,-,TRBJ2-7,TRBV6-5,TGTGCCAGCAGTTACAGAACAGGGAGCTCCTACGAGCAGTACTTC,CASSYRTGSSYEQYF
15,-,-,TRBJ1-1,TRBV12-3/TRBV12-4,TGTGCCAGCAGCTCCGCGGGAGGGATGTGGACTGAAGCTTTCTTT,CASSSAGGMWTEAFF
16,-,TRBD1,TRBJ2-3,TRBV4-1,TGCGCCAGCAGCCAAGTGGGACAGGTGGGTCGGGGGACGCAGTATTTT,CASSQVGQVGRGTQYF
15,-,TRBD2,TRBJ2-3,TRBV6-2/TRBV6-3,TGTGCCAGCACCAAGAGGGGACTAGACACAGATACGCAGTATTTT,CASTKRGLDTDTQYF
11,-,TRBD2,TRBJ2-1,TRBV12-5,TGTGCTAGTGGTTTGACGGGAGGGGAGTTCTTC,CASGLTGGEFF
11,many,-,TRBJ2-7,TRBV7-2,TGTGCCAGCAGCTTAAGATACGAGCAGTACTTC,CASSLRYEQYF
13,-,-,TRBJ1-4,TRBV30,TGTGCCTCCCAACAGGGAACTAATGAAAAACTGTTTTTT,CASQQGTNEKLFF
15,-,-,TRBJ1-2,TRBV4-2,TGTGCCAGCAGCCAAGAGGAGAATTATGACTATGGCTACACCTTC,CASSQEENYDYGYTF
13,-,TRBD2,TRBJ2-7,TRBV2,TGTGCCAGCAGACGGGAGGGCCCCTACGAGCAGTACTTC,CASRREGPYEQYF
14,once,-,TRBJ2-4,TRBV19,TGTGCCAGTAGTATAGGGGTAGCCAAAAACATTCAGTACTTC,CASSIGVAKNIQYF
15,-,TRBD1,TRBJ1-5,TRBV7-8,TGTGCCAGCAGCCTCGGGACAGATAGCAATCAGCCCCAGCATTTT,CASSLGTDSNQPQHF
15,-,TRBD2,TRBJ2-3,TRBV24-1,TGTGCCACCAGGGGGCCACGGGGGGGCACAGATACGCAGTATTTT,CATRGPRGGTDTQYF
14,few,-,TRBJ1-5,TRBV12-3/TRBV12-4,TGTGCCAGCAGCGGGCAGGGTAGCAATCAGCCCCAGCATTTT,CASSGQGSNQPQHF
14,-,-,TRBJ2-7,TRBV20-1,TGCAGTGCTAGAGATCGGGGACAATTTTACGAGCAGTACTTC,CSARDRGQFYEQYF
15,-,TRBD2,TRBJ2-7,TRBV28,TGTGCCAGCAGTTTGGCGCTAGCGGGCCCCTACGAGCAGTACTTC,CASSLALAGPYEQYF
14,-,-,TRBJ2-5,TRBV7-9,TGTGCCAGCAGCAAAGAGTCGACTCGAGAGACCCAGTACTTC,CASSKESTRETQYF
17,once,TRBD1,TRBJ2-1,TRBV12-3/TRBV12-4,TGTGCCAGCAGTCATTACCTCAGGGGGCTGACCGACAATGAGCAGTTCTTC,CASSHYLRGLTDNEQFF
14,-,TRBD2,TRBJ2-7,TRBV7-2,TGTGCCAGCAGATTAGCGGGAGGGGTCTACGAGCAGTACTTC,CASRLAGGVYEQYF
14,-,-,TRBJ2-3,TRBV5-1,TGCGCCAGCAGGAACAGGGTGGGAACAGATACGCAGTATTTT,CASRNRVGTDTQYF
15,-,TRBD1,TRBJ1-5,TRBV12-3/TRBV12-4,TGTGCCAGCAGCCTAGGACAGGCGGGCAATCAGCCCCAGCATTTT,CASSLGQAGNQPQHF
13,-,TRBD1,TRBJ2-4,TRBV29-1,TGCAGCGTTTCCGGACAGGGGGCTTACATTCAGTACTTC,CSVSGQGAYIQYF
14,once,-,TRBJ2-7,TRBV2,TGTGCCAGCAGTGCGACCGTATCGGCCTACGAGCAGTACTTC,CASSATVSAYEQYF
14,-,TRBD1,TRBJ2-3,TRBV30,TGTGCCTGGAGTAGACAGGGGTTCAGAGATACGCAGTATTTT,CAWSRQGFRDTQYF
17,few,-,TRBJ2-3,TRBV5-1,TGCGCCAGCAGCTTGGGTGAAAGCGGACGGGGCACAGATACGCAGTATTTT,CASSLGESGRGTDTQYF
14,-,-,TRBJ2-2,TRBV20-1,TGCAGTGCCCTTCGGACGTCCCCCACCGGGGAGCTGTTTTTT,CSALRTSPTGELFF